This T cell receptor (beta chain) appears in the sequencing data of a study of cytomegalovirus exposure and HLA in healthy donors. The PCR contained 60 Vbeta and 13 Jbeta primers. The assay was immunoSEQ multiplex PCR, and TCRdb's table has in-frame clones only and misses some. Of some 150,000 clones in the sample, roughly 80% were seen once. The CDR3 contains 14 residues. CDR1 is SGDLS and CDR2 is YYNGEE in the germline V gene. With V trimmed by 3 bases and J by 9 bases, 7 bases remained unmatched. This sequence was found in a middle-aged man in good health and CMV-seronegative. The specimen sequenced was PBMCs. The rearrangement uses TRBV9 and TRBJ1-5; 9 nucleotides line up with TRBD1. CDR3 bases: TGTGCCAGCAGCGAACAGGGGGCTACCGGGCCCCAGCATTTT. It codes for CASSEQGATGPQHF.